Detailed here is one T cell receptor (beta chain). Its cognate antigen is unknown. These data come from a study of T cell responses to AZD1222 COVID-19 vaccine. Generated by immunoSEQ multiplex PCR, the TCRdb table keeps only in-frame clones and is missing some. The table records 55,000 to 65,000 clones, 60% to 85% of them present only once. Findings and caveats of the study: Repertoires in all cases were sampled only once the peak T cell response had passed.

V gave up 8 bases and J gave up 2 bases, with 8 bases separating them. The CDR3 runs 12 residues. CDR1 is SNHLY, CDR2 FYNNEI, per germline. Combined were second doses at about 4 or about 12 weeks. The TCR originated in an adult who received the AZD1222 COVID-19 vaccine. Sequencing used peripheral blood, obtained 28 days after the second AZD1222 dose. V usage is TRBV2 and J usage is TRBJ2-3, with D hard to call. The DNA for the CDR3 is TGTGCCAGCTCGACGGACACAGATACGCAGTATTTT. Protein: CASSTDTDTQYF.